This entry is about one T cell receptor (beta chain). Its antigen is not identified. The data were obtained in a study of identical twins. The study's findings and limits: Clonotypes of the beta chain that were abundant in cord blood carried fewer insertions (memory repertoires showed none).

Template switching introduced a universal primer site, and the cDNA bore unique molecular identifiers. TCRdb re-derived calls from the 5' RACE reads in MiXCR, one entry per CDR3 protein. The data contain roughly 290,000 distinct CDR3 sequences, roughly 10% of them singletons. The CDR3 contains 13 residues. Germline V lookup: CDR1 SGHTA, CDR2 FQGTGA. V was trimmed by 6 bases and J by 3 bases, leaving 6 bases between them. The data were also submitted as part of a second study, on yellow fever vaccine responses in identical twins.

This clonotype originated in a young woman in good health. The gene calls are TRBV7-3 and TRBJ2-6; D gene unclear. The source material was CD8+ T cells sorted from blood. The CDR3 is CASRGFGANVLTF. Here the CDR3 DNA reads TGTGCCAGCAGAGGATTTGGGGCCAACGTCCTGACTTTC.